Listed below are T cell receptor beta chains from one sample, sequenced in a study. One entry per CDR3 protein results from TCRdb running MiXCR on the 5' RACE reads. The sample lists roughly 8,400 distinct CDR3 sequences; approximately 57% were seen once. The sequencing sample was made of tumor-infiltrating memory CD4+ T cells sorted from the breast tumor. All receptors derive from a female donor with breast cancer. The CDR3 runs from the conserved cysteine through the conserved F or W. The order of the fields is J gene, V gene, D gene, clone size, CDR3 DNA, CDR3 protein. A D gene is named only where the DNA matches it firmly. Some rows have no size entry. The others give once, few or many, or a class for an expanded clone.

TRBJ2-1 | TRBV30 | . | . | TGTGCCTGGATCCCGCGGGGTTGGGACAATGAGCAGTTCTTC | CAWIPRGWDNEQFF
TRBJ2-5 | TRBV6-1 | TRBD1 | . | TGTGCCAGCGGTAGGGACAGGGTGAAAGAGACCCAGTACTTC | CASGRDRVKETQYF
TRBJ2-1 | TRBV19 | TRBD2 | . | TGTGCCAGTAGTGTACCCGGGACTAGCCGTCTCTTC | CASSVPGTSRLF
TRBJ1-1 | TRBV7-2 | . | few | TGTGCCAGCAGCTTAGTATGGCAGGATGAAGCTTTCTTT | CASSLVWQDEAFF
TRBJ2-7 | TRBV29-1 | . | . | TGCAGCGTTGGCGTGGACAGCCCCTACGAGCAGTACTTC | CSVGVDSPYEQYF
TRBJ2-3 | TRBV5-5 | . | . | TGTGCCAGCAGCTCTCTGTCGGATACGCAGTATTTT | CASSSLSDTQYF
TRBJ2-5 | TRBV7-9 | . | . | TGTGCCAGCAGCCGAGAGGGGGAGACCCAGTACTTC | CASSREGETQYF
TRBJ2-7 | TRBV7-8 | . | . | TGTGCCAGCAGTGATCACAGCTACGAGCAGTACTTC | CASSDHSYEQYF
TRBJ2-5 | TRBV6-1 | TRBD1 | . | TGTGCCACTCATCAGGGGGCCCAGACCCAGTACTTC | CATHQGAQTQYF
TRBJ2-7 | TRBV29-1 | . | once | TGCAGCGCGGGGATAGGGGTCAGTGACGAGCAGTACTTC | CSAGIGVSDEQYF